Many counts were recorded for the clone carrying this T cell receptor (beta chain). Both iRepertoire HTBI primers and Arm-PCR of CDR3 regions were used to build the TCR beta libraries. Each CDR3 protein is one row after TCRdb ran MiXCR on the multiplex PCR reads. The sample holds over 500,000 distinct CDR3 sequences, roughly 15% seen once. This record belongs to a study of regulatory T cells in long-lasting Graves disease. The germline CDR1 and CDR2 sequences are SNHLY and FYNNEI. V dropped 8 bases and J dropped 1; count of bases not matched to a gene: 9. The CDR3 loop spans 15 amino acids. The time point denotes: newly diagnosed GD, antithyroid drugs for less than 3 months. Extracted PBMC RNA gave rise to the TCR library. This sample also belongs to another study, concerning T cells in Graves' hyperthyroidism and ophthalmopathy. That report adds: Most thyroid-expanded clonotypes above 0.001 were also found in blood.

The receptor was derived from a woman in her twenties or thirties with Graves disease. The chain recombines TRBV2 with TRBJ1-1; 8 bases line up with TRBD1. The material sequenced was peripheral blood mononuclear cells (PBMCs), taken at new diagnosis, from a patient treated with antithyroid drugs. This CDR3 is CASSAGQGWNTEAFF. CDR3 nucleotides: TGTGCCAGCTCGGCCGGACAGGGCTGGAACACTGAAGCTTTCTTT. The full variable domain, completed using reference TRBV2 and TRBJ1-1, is EPEVTQTPSHQVTQMGQEVILRCVPISNHLYFYWYRQILGQKVEFLVSFYNNEISEKSEIFDDQFSVERPDGSNFTLKIRSTKLEDSAMYFCASSAGQGWNTEAFFGQGTRLTVV.